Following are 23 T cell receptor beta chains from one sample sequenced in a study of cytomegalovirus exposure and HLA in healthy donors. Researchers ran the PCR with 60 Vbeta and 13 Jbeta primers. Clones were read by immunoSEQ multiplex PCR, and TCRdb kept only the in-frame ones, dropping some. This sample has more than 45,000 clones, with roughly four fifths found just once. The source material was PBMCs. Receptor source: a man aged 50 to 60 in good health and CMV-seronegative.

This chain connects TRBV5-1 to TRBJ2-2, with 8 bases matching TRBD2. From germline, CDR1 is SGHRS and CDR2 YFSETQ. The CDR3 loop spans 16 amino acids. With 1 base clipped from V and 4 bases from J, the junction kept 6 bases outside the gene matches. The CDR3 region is CASSLSGGGTTGELFF. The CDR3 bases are TGCGCCAGCAGCTTGTCCGGGGGGGGGACCACCGGGGAGCTGTTTTTT.

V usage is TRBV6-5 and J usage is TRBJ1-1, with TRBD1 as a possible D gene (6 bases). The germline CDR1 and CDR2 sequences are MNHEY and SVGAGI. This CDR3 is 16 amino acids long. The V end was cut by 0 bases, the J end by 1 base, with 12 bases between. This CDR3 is CASSYSRRGPNTEAFF. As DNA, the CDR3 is TGTGCCAGCAGTTACTCTAGGCGGGGGCCGAACACTGAAGCTTTCTTT.

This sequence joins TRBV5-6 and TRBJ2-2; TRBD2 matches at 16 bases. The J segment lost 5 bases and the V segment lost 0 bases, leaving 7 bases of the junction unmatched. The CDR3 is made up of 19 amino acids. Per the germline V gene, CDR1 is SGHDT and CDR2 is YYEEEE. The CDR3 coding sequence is TGTGCCAGCAGCTTGGCGGGACTAGCGGGGGGGCGACGGACCGGGGAGCTGTTTTTT. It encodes CASSLAGLAGGRRTGELFF.

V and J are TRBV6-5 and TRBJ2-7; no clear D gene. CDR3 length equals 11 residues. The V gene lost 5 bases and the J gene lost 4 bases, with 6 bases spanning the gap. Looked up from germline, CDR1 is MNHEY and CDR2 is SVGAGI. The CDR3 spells CASSNYYEQYF. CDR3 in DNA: TGTGCCAGCAGTAATTATTACGAGCAGTACTTC.

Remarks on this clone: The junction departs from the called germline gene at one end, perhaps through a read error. The CDR3 loop reads CSSSPTNEKLFF. CDR3 nucleotide sequence: TGTTCCAGCAGCCCTACTAATGAAAAACTGTTTTTT. V is TRBV7-9 and J is TRBJ1-4; D is ambiguous. Germline V gene sequence: CDR1 SEHNR, CDR2 FQNEAQ (reference sequence). This CDR3 spans 12 amino acids.

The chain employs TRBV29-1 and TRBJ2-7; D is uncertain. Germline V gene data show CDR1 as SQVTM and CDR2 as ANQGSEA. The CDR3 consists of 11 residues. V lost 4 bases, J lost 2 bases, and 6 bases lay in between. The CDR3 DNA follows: TGCAGCGTTGGGAGCACCTACGAGCAGTACTTC. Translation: CSVGSTYEQYF.

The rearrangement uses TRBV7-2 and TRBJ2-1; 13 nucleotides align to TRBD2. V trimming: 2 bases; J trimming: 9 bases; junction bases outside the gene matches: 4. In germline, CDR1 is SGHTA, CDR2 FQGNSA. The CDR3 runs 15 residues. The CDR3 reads CASSLQLAGGSEQFF. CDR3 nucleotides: TGTGCCAGCAGCTTACAACTAGCGGGGGGGAGTGAGCAGTTCTTC.

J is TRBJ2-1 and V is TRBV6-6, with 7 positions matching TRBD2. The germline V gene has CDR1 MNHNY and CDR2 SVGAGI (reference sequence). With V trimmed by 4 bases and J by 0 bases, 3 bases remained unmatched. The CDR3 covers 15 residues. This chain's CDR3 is CASSFPSGSYNEQFF. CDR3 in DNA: TGTGCCAGCAGTTTTCCTAGCGGCTCCTACAATGAGCAGTTCTTC.

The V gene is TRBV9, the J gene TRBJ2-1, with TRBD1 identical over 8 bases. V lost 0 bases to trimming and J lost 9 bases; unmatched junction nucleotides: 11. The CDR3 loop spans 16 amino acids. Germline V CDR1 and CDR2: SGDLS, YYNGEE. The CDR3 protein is CASSVGNRGDLGEQFF. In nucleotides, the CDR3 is TGTGCCAGCAGCGTAGGTAACAGGGGGGATCTCGGTGAGCAGTTCTTC. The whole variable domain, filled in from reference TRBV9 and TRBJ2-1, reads DSGVTQTPKHLITATGQRVTLRCSPRSGDLSVYWYQQSLDQGLQFLIQYYNGEERAKGNILERFSAQQFPDLHSELNLSSLELGDSALYFCASSVGNRGDLGEQFFGPGTRLTVL.

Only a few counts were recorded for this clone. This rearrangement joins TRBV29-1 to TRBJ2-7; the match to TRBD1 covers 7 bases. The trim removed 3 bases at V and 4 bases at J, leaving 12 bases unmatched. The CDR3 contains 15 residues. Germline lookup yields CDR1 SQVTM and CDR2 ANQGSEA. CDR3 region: CSVETGGTGDYEQYF. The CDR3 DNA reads TGCAGCGTTGAGACTGGAGGAACAGGGGATTACGAGCAGTACTTC.

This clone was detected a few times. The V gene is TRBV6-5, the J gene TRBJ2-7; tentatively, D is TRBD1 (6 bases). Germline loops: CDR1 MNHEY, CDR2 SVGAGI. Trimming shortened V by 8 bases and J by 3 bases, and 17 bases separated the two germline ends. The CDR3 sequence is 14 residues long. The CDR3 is CASATGDTLYEQYF. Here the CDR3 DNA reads TGTGCCAGCGCGACAGGAGACACTCTCTACGAGCAGTACTTC.

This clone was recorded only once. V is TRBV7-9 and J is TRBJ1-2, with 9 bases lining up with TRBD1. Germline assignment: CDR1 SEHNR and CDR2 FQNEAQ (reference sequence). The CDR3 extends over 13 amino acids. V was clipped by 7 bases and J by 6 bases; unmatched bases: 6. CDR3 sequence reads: CASKIQGAHGYTF. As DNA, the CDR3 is TGTGCCAGCAAGATACAGGGGGCGCATGGCTACACCTTC.

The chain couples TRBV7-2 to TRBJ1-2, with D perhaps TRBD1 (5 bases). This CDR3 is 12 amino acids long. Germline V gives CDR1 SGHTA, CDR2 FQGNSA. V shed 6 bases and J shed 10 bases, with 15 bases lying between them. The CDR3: CASRETSGPYTF. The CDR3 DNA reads TGTGCCAGCAGGGAAACGTCAGGGCCCTACACCTTC.

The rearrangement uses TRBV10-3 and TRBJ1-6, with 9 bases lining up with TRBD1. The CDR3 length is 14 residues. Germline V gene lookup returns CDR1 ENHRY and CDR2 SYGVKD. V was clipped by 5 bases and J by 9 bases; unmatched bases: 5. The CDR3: CAISPDRGFSPLHF. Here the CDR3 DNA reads TGTGCCATCAGTCCCGACAGGGGGTTTTCACCCCTCCACTTT.

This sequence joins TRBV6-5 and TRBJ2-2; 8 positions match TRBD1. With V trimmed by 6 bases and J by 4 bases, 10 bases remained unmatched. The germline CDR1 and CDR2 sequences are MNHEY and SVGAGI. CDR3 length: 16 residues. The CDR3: CASSYRTGLSTGELFF. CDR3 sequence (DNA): TGTGCCAGCAGCTACAGGACAGGGTTGAGCACCGGGGAGCTGTTTTTT.

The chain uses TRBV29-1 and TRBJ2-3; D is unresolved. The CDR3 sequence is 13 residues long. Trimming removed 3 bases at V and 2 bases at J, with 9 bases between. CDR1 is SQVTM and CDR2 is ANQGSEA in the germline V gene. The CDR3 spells CSVDPMVTDTQYF. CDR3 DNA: TGCAGCGTTGACCCTATGGTCACAGATACGCAGTATTTT.

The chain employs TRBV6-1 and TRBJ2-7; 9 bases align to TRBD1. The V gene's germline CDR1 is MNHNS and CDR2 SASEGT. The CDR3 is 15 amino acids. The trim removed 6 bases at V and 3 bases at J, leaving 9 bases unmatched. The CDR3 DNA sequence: TGTGCCAGCAGGTCCGGGACAGGGCTCATCTACGAGCAGTACTTC. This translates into CASRSGTGLIYEQYF.

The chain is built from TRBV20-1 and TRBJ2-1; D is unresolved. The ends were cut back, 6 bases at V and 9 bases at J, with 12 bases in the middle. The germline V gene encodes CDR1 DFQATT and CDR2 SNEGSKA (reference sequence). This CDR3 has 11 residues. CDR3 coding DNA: TGCAGTGCCGCAAGGAGTGGTGAGCAGTTCTTC. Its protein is CSAARSGEQFF.

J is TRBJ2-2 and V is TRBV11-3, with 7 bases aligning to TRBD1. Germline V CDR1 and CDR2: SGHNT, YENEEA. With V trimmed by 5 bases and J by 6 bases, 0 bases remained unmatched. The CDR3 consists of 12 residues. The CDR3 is CASSDRAGELFF. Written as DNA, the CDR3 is TGTGCCAGCAGCGACAGGGCCGGGGAGCTGTTTTTT.

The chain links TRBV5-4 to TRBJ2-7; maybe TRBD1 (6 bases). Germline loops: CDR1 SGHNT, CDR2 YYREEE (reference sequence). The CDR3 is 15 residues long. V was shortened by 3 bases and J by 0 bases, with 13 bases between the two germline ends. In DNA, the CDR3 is TGTGCCAGCAGCTCACTGACAGGCACCTCCTACGAGCAGTACTTC. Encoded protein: CASSSLTGTSYEQYF.

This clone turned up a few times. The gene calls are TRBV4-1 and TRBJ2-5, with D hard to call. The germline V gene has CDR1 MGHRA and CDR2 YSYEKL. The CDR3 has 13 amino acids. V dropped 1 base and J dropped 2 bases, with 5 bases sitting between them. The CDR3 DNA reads TGCGCCAGCAGCCAAGGGAGACAAGAGACCCAGTACTTC. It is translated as CASSQGRQETQYF.

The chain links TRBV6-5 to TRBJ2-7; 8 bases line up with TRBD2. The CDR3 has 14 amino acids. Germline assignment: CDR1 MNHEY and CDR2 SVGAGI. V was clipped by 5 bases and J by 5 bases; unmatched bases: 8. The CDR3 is CASSLLGGGHEQYF. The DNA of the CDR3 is TGTGCCAGCAGTCTCCTCGGGGGGGGCCACGAGCAGTACTTC.

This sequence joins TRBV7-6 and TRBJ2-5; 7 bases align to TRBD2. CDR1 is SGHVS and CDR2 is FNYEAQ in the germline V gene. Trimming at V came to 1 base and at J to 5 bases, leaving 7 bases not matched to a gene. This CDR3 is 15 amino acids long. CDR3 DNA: TGTGCCAGCAGCTTAGACGGGGGGAAAGGGGAGACCCAGTACTTC. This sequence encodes CASSLDGGKGETQYF.